The 25 T cell receptor beta chains below all came from one sample that was sequenced in a study of T cell responses to AZD1222 COVID-19 vaccine. Some clones are missing from TCRdb's copy, which holds only in-frame ones; the method was immunoSEQ multiplex PCR. The table records about 200,000 clones, 93% of them present only once. This specimen was peripheral blood, taken 28 days after the second AZD1222 dose. These receptors all stem from an adult who received the AZD1222 COVID-19 vaccine.

V is TRBV27 and J is TRBJ2-7; 7 positions match TRBD1. The length of the CDR3 is 19 residues. V trimming: 4 bases; J trimming: 1 base; junction bases outside the gene matches: 19. Germline CDR1 reads MNHEY; CDR2 reads SMNVEV (reference sequence). The CDR3 loop reads CASSSSYRMSGTESYEQYF. The CDR3 nucleotides read TGTGCCAGCAGTTCGAGCTACCGAATGTCCGGGACAGAATCCTACGAGCAGTACTTC.

A remark on this clone: The same CDR3 can be traced to other DNA sequences in this sample. The chain is built from TRBV6-5 and TRBJ1-2; no clear D gene. V dropped 2 bases and J dropped 7 bases, with 5 bases sitting between them. The CDR3 has 11 amino acids. In germline, CDR1 is MNHEY, CDR2 SVGAGI. CDR3 sequence: CASSYGVGYTF. The CDR3 DNA reads TGTGCCAGCAGTTACGGGGTTGGCTACACCTTC.

This chain links TRBV14 with TRBJ2-7; D may correspond to TRBD1 or TRBD2 (5 bases each). CDR1 is SGHDN, CDR2 FVKESK, per germline. There are 14 residues in the CDR3. V lost 6 bases and J 4 bases, leaving 16 bases between the germline ends. For the CDR3, the DNA is TGTGCCAGCAGTCGAGCCGGGACCATATACGAGCAGTACTTC. As protein: CASSRAGTIYEQYF.

This chain links TRBV29-1 with TRBJ1-2; D gene unclear. Germline CDR1 reads SQVTM; CDR2 reads ANQGSEA. This CDR3 comprises 14 residues. V was cut by 4 bases and J by 7 bases, with 19 bases left in between. CDR3 protein: CSVVYDREDRGYTF. In DNA, the CDR3 is TGCAGCGTTGTATATGATAGGGAGGATCGTGGCTACACCTTC.

This clone was picked up one time. The CDR3 spells CASSYSTGYGYTF. The DNA for the CDR3 is TGTGCCAGCAGTTACTCGACTGGATATGGCTACACCTTC. V usage is TRBV6-5 and J usage is TRBJ1-2; D call uncertain. The CDR3 covers 13 residues. Germline values: CDR1 MNHEY, CDR2 SVGAGI. Trimming removed 0 bases at V and 5 bases at J, with 7 bases between.

J is TRBJ1-1 and V is TRBV19; maybe TRBD1 (5 bases). Looked up from germline, CDR1 is LNHDA and CDR2 is SQIVND (reference sequence). Trimming left V 3 bases short and J 3 bases short, with 11 bases between. The CDR3 is 14 residues long. CDR3 in DNA: TGTGCCAGTAGTATGCTGCGGGGCTACACTGAAGCTTTCTTT. Translated, it gives CASSMLRGYTEAFF.

The genes are TRBV9 and TRBJ2-5; D gene unclear. The CDR3 consists of 15 residues. The ends were cut back, 3 bases at V and 1 base at J, with 13 bases in the middle. CDR1 and CDR2 from the germline V gene are SGDLS and YYNGEE. This CDR3 is CASSEGTIGQETQYF. CDR3 nucleotide sequence: TGTGCCAGCAGCGAGGGCACCATCGGCCAAGAGACCCAGTACTTC.

CDR3 region: CAIRTVAGLTNEQFF. CDR3 bases: TGTGCCATCAGAACCGTAGCGGGGTTAACCAATGAGCAGTTCTTC. This sequence joins TRBV10-3 and TRBJ2-1, with 8 nucleotides matching TRBD2. V lost 6 bases and J lost 6; bases outside the gene matches: 10. The germline V gene has CDR1 ENHRY and CDR2 SYGVKD. This CDR3 comprises 15 residues.

This chain joins TRBV7-2 and TRBJ2-3, with D unresolved. V was pared by 4 bases and J by 6 bases, with 8 bases between. CDR1 is SGHTA, CDR2 FQGNSA, per germline. The CDR3 has 12 amino acids. The CDR3 region is CASSSYADTQYF. The CDR3 DNA reads TGTGCCAGCAGCTCATACGCGGATACGCAGTATTTT.

The V gene is TRBV27, the J gene TRBJ1-1; TRBD1 might be the D (5 bases). Germline V gives CDR1 MNHEY, CDR2 SMNVEV (reference sequence). CDR3 size: 14 residues. V dropped 6 bases and J dropped 0 bases, with 11 bases sitting between them. CDR3 protein: CASSPGRVNTEAFF. In DNA, the CDR3 is TGTGCCAGCAGCCCCGGCAGGGTGAACACTGAAGCTTTCTTT.

This rearrangement joins TRBV6-5 to TRBJ2-6; D perhaps matches TRBD1 (6 bases). The germline V and J ends were trimmed by 6 bases and 2 bases, with 8 bases remaining between them. The CDR3 is 14 residues long. Germline V gene data show CDR1 as MNHEY and CDR2 as SVGAGI. CDR3: CASRRGTGANVLTF. CDR3 bases: TGTGCCAGCAGAAGGGGGACTGGGGCCAACGTCCTGACTTTC.

This clone was recorded only once. The chain links TRBV27 to TRBJ1-2; 8 nucleotides match TRBD1. V gave up 8 bases and J gave up 4 bases; unmatched junction bases: 12. The CDR3 loop spans 15 amino acids. The germline V gene encodes CDR1 MNHEY and CDR2 SMNVEV (reference sequence). This chain's CDR3 is CASRLGTGLVYGYTF. The CDR3 nucleotides are TGTGCCAGCCGACTAGGGACAGGCCTTGTCTATGGCTACACCTTC.

This chain connects TRBV12-5 to TRBJ2-7, with 7 bases identical to TRBD1. CDR1 LGHNT and CDR2 FRNRAP come from the germline V gene. This CDR3 spans 15 amino acids. With V trimmed by 0 bases and J by 6 bases, 8 bases remained unmatched. CDR3 DNA: TGTGCTAGTGGTTTGGTATTAGGGGGCAAATCCGAGCAGTACTTC. Translation gives CASGLVLGGKSEQYF.

DNA of the CDR3: TGTGCCAGCACACCCACTCGCTGGTTTGGGCTAGAAGGTGAAGATACGCAGTATTTT. Translating it yields CASTPTRWFGLEGEDTQYF. The rearrangement joins TRBV27 to TRBJ2-3; no clear D gene. The CDR3 consists of 19 residues. The V end lost 7 bases, the J end lost 5 bases, and 31 bases lay between the germline ends. Germline V gene sequence: CDR1 MNHEY, CDR2 SMNVEV (reference sequence).

V and J are TRBV6-4 and TRBJ2-3; the match to TRBD1 covers 8 bases. The CDR3 is 15 residues long. CDR1 is MRHNA and CDR2 is SNTAGT in the germline V gene. Trimming took 3 bases from V and 4 from J; bases not matched to a gene: 6. As DNA, the CDR3 is TGTGCCAGCAGTGAGACGACAGGGGTGGCAGATACGCAGTATTTT. Translating gives CASSETTGVADTQYF.

This clone showed up just once. The rearrangement joins TRBV27 to TRBJ2-7, with TRBD2 identical over 7 bases. The germline V gene encodes CDR1 MNHEY and CDR2 SMNVEV (reference sequence). The CDR3 is 15 residues long. The V segment lost 3 bases and the J segment 2 bases; nucleotides outside the gene matches: 7. The CDR3 sequence: CASSLRRGSAYEQYF. The CDR3 nucleotides are TGTGCCAGCAGTTTGCGGCGGGGGTCAGCCTACGAGCAGTACTTC.

CDR3 sequence (DNA): TGTGCCAGCAGTACTCAGGGGCGTGAGGAAGCTTTCTTT. Residues: CASSTQGREEAFF. The V and J genes are TRBV6-5 and TRBJ1-1; possibly TRBD1 for D (6 bases). V was trimmed by 5 bases and J by 8 bases, leaving 15 bases between them. This CDR3 has 13 amino acids. Germline CDR1 and CDR2: MNHEY and SVGAGI.

The chain is built from TRBV18 and TRBJ2-1; 12 bases align to TRBD2. Germline-derived CDR1 and CDR2 are KGHSH and LQKENI. The CDR3 is made up of 17 amino acids. J gave up 0 bases and V 6 bases, and 6 bases lay outside the gene matches. CDR3 DNA: TGTGCCAGCTCTCGATCGACTAGCGGGGGCTCCTACAATGAGCAGTTCTTC. It encodes CASSRSTSGGSYNEQFF. Based on the CDR3 plus reference TRBV18 and TRBJ2-1, the full variable domain is NAGVMQNPRHLVRRRGQEARLRCSPMKGHSHVYWYRQLPEEGLKFMVYLQKENIIDESGMPKERFSAEFPKEGPSILRIQQVVRGDSAAYFCASSRSTSGGSYNEQFFGPGTRLTVL.

In this sample, this clone turned up once. The rearrangement uses TRBV6-5 and TRBJ1-1, with 8 bases identical to TRBD1. V was clipped by 6 bases and J by 4 bases; unmatched bases: 4. This CDR3 region has 13 residues. Germline V gene lookup returns CDR1 MNHEY and CDR2 SVGAGI. The CDR3 DNA reads TGTGCCAGCAGCGGAACAGGGGGCACTGAAGCTTTCTTT. Its protein is CASSGTGGTEAFF.

CDR3 nucleotides: TGTGCCAGCAGCATCAATGAGGGAGACTATGGCTACACCTTC. It translates to CASSINEGDYGYTF. This rearrangement joins TRBV9 to TRBJ1-2; D is unclear. With 4 bases removed from V and 3 bases from J, the gap between germline ends came to 13 bases. This CDR3 is 14 amino acids long. Germline V gene lookup returns CDR1 SGDLS and CDR2 YYNGEE.

This rearrangement joins TRBV24-1 to TRBJ2-4; TRBD1 agrees at 9 bases. V trimming: 4 bases; J trimming: 11 bases; junction bases outside the gene matches: 5. Per germline, CDR1 KGHDR and CDR2 SFDVKD. This CDR3 contains 13 residues. The DNA of the CDR3 is TGTGCCACCAGTGAGGCTTACAGGGGGCTTCAGTACTTC. Protein: CATSEAYRGLQYF.

The chain has TRBV5-1 and TRBJ2-2; possibly TRBD1 for D (5 bases). The CDR3 totals 15 residues. The germline V gene has CDR1 SGHRS and CDR2 YFSETQ. Trimming took 0 bases from V and 6 from J, leaving 12 bases between them. The CDR3, as DNA: TGCGCCAGCAGCTTGGGCAGGGCTAACCCCGGGGAGCTGTTTTTT. Translated: CASSLGRANPGELFF.

This chain links TRBV11-2 with TRBJ1-2, with 8 bases matching TRBD1. The CDR3 has 15 residues. CDR1 is SGHAT, CDR2 FQNNGV, per germline. V was pared by 5 bases and J by 8 bases, with 13 bases of the junction left unmatched. CDR3 sequence reads: CASSPPPTGASGYTF. The CDR3 DNA follows: TGTGCCAGCAGCCCCCCCCCGACAGGGGCCTCGGGCTACACCTTC.

The chain is built from TRBV7-8 and TRBJ2-5; 8 nucleotides align to TRBD2. The length of the CDR3 is 15 residues. V lost 6 bases and J lost 5; bases outside the gene matches: 11. CDR1 SGHVS and CDR2 FQNEAQ come from the germline V gene. The CDR3 nucleotides are TGTGCCAGCAGACCTACGGGGGGGCCCAGGGAGACCCAGTACTTC. Its translation: CASRPTGGPRETQYF.

The J gene is TRBJ2-6, the V gene TRBV18, with D possibly being TRBD2 (6 bases). V was pared by 6 bases and J by 2 bases, with 17 bases between. The CDR3 runs to 17 residues. Germline V gene sequence: CDR1 KGHSH, CDR2 LQKENI. CDR3 nucleotide sequence: TGTGCCAGCTCCCCGTTGCGGAGGGTTGCTGGGGCCAACGTCCTGACTTTC. Protein: CASSPLRRVAGANVLTF.